This record concerns one TCR beta chain sequence. The source of the sample is a study of blood T cell repertoires in COVID-19. In the original workflow: Estimates of nucleated cell counts were drawn from the amplification of reference gene primers. The repertoire was sequenced with immunoSEQ multiplex PCR; TCRdb's copy has only in-frame clones and lacks some. The V and J calls and clone size were taken over from that table, and D and trimming were inferred from the DNA. The table lists over 250,000 clones, approximately 86% of them singletons. The CDR3 has 15 residues. After removal of 4 bases from V and 4 bases from J, the junction contained 8 bases not matched to a gene. Germline V gives CDR1 MNHEY, CDR2 SMNVEV (reference sequence). All recovered Cohort 3 donors got two negative PCRs, got clearance, or saw symptom resolution.

The receptor's source is a woman aged 25 to 39 who had recovered from COVID-19. The rearrangement links TRBV27 to TRBJ2-3; 7 bases are a match to TRBD2. Sequences were obtained from PBMCs or T cells enriched from blood (not recorded which). CDR3 DNA: TGTGCCAGCAGTTCTACTGGGAGGGGCTCAGATACGCAGTATTTT. Translation gives CASSSTGRGSDTQYF.